The clone carrying this T cell receptor beta chain came up many times. This entry comes from a study of blood T cells in healthy people across ages. PCR was performed a second time for roughly 7 to 11 cycles using a sample-barcoded 5' primer and a J-beta primer mix. The template-switch adaptor, which had 12 random nucleotides, put a tag on each cDNA molecule. TCRdb itself ran the 5' RACE reads through MiXCR, one entry per CDR3 protein. Of hundreds of thousands of distinct CDR3 sequences listed, 25% to 35% were seen once; the top ten hold approximately 15%. The germline gives CDR1 SGHTA, CDR2 FQGNSA. The length of the CDR3 is 15 residues. With 4 bases removed from V and 10 bases from J, the gap between germline ends came to 20 bases. Peripheral blood, approximately 10 milliliters per donor, was collected.

The receptor's source is a woman over 75 in good health. This chain connects TRBV7-2 to TRBJ2-1; D may be TRBD1 or TRBD2 (5 bases each). Sequenced input: blood. CDR3 in amino acids: CASSSHQGRTEEQFF. DNA for the CDR3: TGTGCCAGCAGCTCACACCAGGGAAGGACTGAAGAGCAGTTCTTC.